This entry describes one TCR beta chain. What it recognizes is unknown. The sample originates from a study of T-cell memory formation after mild COVID-19. Overall study results and limits: Cross-reactive memory appears to have joined, as suggested by some responding clones showing up in pre-infection memory.

This CDR3 is built from 13 residues. V lost 3 bases, J lost 8 bases, and 14 bases lay in between. Germline V gene data show CDR1 as SGHRS and CDR2 as YFSETQ. 5'RACE with constant-segment primers built TCRalpha and TCRbeta cDNA libraries with UMIs. TCRdb re-called the 5' RACE reads through MiXCR, storing one row per CDR3 protein. The table records roughly 400,000 distinct CDR3 sequences, under 20% of them present only once. The sequenced sample consisted of PBMCs or a T cell subset sorted from them (not recorded which). The V gene is TRBV5-1, the J gene TRBJ1-2; tentative D call: TRBD1 (6 bases). The origin of this receptor is a man between 18 and 35 years old who had mild COVID-19 (a few samples of this study predate the infection). Cell type and time point are not known. CDR3 sequence: CASSSLGADGYTF. In DNA form, the CDR3 reads TGCGCCAGCAGCTCATTGGGGGCTGACGGCTACACCTTC.